This is a list of T cell receptor beta chains from one sample in a study of CD4 T cell repertoires in COVID-19. Data came from immunoSEQ multiplex PCR; TCRdb stores just in-frame clones and leaves some out. The data contain some 80,000 clones, around 82% of them singletons. The sample in question was CD4+ T cells from peripheral blood, obtained after recovery from COVID-19. The receptors derive from a human donor who had COVID-19. Both conserved end residues are part of each CDR3. D genes are given only for firm matches. Not every row has a clone size; where given, it reads once, few, many or a size class.

D gene	V gene	J gene	clone size	CDR3 protein	CDR3 DNA
NA	TRBV7-2	TRBJ2-1	NA	CASSPRGLSDEQFF	TGTGCCAGCAGCCCTCGGGGTCTTTCCGATGAGCAGTTCTTC
NA	TRBV9	TRBJ1-5	few	CASSGGFRQPQHF	TGTGCCAGCAGTGGGGGGTTCCGGCAGCCCCAGCATTTT
TRBD1	TRBV6-5	TRBJ1-1	NA	CASSYSKTGGNTEAFF	TGTGCCAGCAGTTACTCGAAGACAGGGGGTAACACTGAAGCTTTCTTT
NA	TRBV3-1/TRBV3-2	TRBJ2-3	NA	CASSQVGISTLSTDTQYF	TGTGCCAGCAGCCAAGTTGGGATTAGCACCCTGAGCACAGATACGCAGTATTTT
NA	TRBV12-3/TRBV12-4	TRBJ2-2	once	CAGRGNTGELFF	TGTGCCGGTAGGGGGAACACCGGGGAGCTGTTTTTT
TRBD2	TRBV5-1	TRBJ2-5	many	CASSHGTSDPLETQYF	TGCGCCAGCAGCCATGGGACTAGCGACCCTCTAGAGACCCAGTACTTC
NA	TRBV7-2	TRBJ1-5	few	CASSPGGGNQPQHF	TGTGCCAGCAGCCCGGGGGGGGGCAATCAGCCCCAGCATTTT
TRBD1	TRBV5-1	TRBJ1-2	NA	CASSLSGQGAGYTF	TGCGCCAGCAGCTTATCGGGACAGGGAGCTGGCTACACCTTC
NA	TRBV4-2	TRBJ2-1	few	CASSQDGYNEQFF	TGTGCCAGCAGCCAAGATGGCTACAATGAGCAGTTCTTC
NA	TRBV15	TRBJ2-1	NA	CATSNPRGGIGGGEQFF	TGTGCCACCAGCAACCCCCGGGGAGGAATCGGAGGAGGTGAGCAGTTCTTC
NA	TRBV20-1	TRBJ1-2	NA	CSASLQDSGYTF	TGCAGTGCTAGTCTCCAGGACAGTGGCTACACCTTC
NA	TRBV10-3	TRBJ2-7	NA	CAISESSREQYF	TGTGCCATCAGTGAGTCGTCGAGGGAGCAGTACTTC
TRBD1	TRBV7-8	TRBJ1-2	NA	CASSFTGQPYGYTF	TGTGCCAGCAGCTTTACGGGACAGCCCTATGGCTACACCTTC
TRBD1	TRBV5-6	TRBJ1-1	NA	CASSSGTGWGKTEAFF	TGTGCCAGCAGCTCAGGGACAGGGTGGGGAAAAACTGAAGCTTTCTTT
NA	TRBV6-6	TRBJ2-3	NA	CASSRGTAISGIDTQYF	TGTGCCAGCAGCCGAGGGACTGCGATCTCGGGCATCGATACGCAGTATTTT